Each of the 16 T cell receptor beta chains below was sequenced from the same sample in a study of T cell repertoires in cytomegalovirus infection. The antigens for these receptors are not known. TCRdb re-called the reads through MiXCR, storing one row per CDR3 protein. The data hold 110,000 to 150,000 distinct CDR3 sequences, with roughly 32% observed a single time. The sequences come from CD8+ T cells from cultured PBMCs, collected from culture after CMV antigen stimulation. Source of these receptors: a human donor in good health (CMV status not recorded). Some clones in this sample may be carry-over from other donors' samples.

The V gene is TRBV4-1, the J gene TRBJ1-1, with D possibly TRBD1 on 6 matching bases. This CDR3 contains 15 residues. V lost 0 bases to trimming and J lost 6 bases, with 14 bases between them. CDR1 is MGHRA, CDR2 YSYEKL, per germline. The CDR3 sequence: CASSQDSKQGPEAFF. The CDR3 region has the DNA TGCGCCAGCAGCCAAGATTCGAAACAGGGTCCTGAAGCTTTCTTT.

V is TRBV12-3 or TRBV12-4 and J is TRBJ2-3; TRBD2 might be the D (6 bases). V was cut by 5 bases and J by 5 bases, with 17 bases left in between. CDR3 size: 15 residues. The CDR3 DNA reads TGTGCCAGCAGTCTTGACCAACTAGCAGGAGATACGCAGTATTTT. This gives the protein CASSLDQLAGDTQYF.

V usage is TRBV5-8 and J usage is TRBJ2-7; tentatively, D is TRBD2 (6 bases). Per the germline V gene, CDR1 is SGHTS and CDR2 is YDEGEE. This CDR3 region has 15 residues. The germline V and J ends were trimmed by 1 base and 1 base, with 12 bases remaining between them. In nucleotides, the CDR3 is TGTGCCAGCAGCTTGTATGGAGGGCCTTCCTACGAGCAGTACTTC. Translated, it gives CASSLYGGPSYEQYF.

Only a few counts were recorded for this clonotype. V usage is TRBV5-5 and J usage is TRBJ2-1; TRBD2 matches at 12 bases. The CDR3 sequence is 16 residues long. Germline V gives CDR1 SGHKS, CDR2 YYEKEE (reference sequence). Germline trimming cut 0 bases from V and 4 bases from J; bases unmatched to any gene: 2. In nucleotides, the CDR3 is TGTGCCAGCAGCTTGGAGGGACTAGCGGGTTACAATGAGCAGTTCTTC. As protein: CASSLEGLAGYNEQFF.

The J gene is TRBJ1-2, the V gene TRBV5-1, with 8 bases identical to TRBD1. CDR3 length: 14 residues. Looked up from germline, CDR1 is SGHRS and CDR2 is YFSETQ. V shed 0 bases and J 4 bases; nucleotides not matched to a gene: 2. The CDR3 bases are TGCGCCAGCAGCTTGGGACAGGGGACCTATGGCTACACCTTC. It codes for CASSLGQGTYGYTF. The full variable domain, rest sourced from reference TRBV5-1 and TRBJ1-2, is KAGVTQTPRYLIKTRGQQVTLSCSPISGHRSVSWYQQTPGQGLQFLFEYFSETQRNKGNFPGRFSGRQFSNSRSEMNVSTLELGDSALYLCASSLGQGTYGYTFGSGTRLTVV.

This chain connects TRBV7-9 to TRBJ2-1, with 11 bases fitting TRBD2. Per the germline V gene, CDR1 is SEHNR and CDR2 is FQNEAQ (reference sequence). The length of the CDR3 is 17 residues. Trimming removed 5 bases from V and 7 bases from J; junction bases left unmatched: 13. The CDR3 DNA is TGTGCCAGCAGCCCCAAATTCGGGACTAGCGGACTGAATGAGCAGTTCTTC. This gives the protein CASSPKFGTSGLNEQFF.

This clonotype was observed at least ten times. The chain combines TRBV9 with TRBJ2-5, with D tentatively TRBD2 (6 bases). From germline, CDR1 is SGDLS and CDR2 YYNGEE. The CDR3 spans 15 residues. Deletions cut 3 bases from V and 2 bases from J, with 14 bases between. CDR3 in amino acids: CASSEDGGVQETQYF. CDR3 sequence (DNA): TGTGCCAGCAGCGAAGACGGAGGGGTACAAGAGACCCAGTACTTC.

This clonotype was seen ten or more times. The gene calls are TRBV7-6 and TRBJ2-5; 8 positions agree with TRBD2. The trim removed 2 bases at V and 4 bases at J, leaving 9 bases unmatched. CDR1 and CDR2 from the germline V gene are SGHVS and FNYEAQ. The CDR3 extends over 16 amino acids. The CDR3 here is CASSLSGGSFSETQYF. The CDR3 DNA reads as TGTGCCAGCAGCTTAAGCGGGGGTAGCTTCTCAGAGACCCAGTACTTC. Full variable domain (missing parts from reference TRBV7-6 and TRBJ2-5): GAGVSQSPRYKVTKRGQDVALRCDPISGHVSLYWYRQALGQGPEFLTYFNYEAQQDKSGLPNDRFSAERPEGSISTLTIQRTEQRDSAMYRCASSLSGGSFSETQYFGPGTRLLVL.

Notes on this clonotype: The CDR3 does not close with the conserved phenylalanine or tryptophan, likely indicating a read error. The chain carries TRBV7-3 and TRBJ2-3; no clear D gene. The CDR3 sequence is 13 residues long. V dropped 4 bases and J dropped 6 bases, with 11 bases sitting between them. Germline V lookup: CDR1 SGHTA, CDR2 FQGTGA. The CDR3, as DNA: TGTGCCAGCAGCTCTCACAACCTGGATACGCAGTATTGT. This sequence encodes CASSSHNLDTQYC.

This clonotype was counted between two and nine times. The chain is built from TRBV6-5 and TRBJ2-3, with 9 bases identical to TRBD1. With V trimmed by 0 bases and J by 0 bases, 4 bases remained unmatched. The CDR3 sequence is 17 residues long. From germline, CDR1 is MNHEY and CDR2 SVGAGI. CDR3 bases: TGTGCCAGCAGTTACTCGATTGGGACAGGGAGCACAGATACGCAGTATTTT. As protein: CASSYSIGTGSTDTQYF.

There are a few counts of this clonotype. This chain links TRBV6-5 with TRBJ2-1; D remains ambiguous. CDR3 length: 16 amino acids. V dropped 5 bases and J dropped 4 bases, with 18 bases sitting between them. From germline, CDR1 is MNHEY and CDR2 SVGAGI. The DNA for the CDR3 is TGTGCCAGCAGTCAGAGTCGATTCGGAGCTTACAATGAGCAGTTCTTC. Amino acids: CASSQSRFGAYNEQFF.

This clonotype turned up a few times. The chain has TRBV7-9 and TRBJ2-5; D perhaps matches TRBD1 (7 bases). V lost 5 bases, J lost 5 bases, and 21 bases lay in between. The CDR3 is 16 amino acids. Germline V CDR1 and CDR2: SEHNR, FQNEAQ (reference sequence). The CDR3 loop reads CASSTNPGGGWETQYF. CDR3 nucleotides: TGTGCCAGCAGCACTAATCCAGGGGGAGGTTGGGAGACCCAGTACTTC.

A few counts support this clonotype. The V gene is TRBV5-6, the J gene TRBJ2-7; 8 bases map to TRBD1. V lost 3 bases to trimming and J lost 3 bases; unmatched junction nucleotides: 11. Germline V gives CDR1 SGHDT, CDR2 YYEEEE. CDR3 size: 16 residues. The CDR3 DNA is TGTGCCAGCAGCTCCCTGGACAGGGCCATCGGCTACGAGCAGTACTTC. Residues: CASSSLDRAIGYEQYF.

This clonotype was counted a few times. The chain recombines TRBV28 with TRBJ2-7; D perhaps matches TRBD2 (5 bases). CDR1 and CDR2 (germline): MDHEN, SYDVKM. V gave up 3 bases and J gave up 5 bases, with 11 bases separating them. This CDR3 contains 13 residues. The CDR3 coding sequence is TGTGCCAGCAGTTTCTCCGACGGGAACGAGCAGTACTTC. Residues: CASSFSDGNEQYF.

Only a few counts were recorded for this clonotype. CDR3 protein: CASSPGRGNEQYF. The CDR3 DNA reads TGTGCCAGCAGCCCAGGGCGGGGAAACGAGCAGTACTTC. The genes are TRBV12-3 or TRBV12-4 and TRBJ2-7; TRBD2 might be the D (6 bases). V was shortened by 6 bases and J by 5 bases, with 14 bases between the two germline ends. The CDR3 sequence is 13 residues long.

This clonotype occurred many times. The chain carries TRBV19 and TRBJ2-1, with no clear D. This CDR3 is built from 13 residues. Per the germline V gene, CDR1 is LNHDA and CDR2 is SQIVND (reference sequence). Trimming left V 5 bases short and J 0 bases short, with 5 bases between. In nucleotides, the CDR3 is TGTGCCAGTAGTCCAAGCTCCTACAATGAGCAGTTCTTC. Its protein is CASSPSSYNEQFF.